The 21 T cell receptor beta chains below were found in one sample sequenced in a study of cytomegalovirus exposure and HLA in healthy donors. The PCR made use of 60 Vbeta and 13 Jbeta primers. Clones were sequenced by immunoSEQ multiplex PCR, and TCRdb holds only the in-frame ones, with some missing. The data show 180,000 or so clones, 76% seen once. Sequences were obtained from PBMCs. These receptors originate from a woman aged 25 to 39 in good health and CMV-seropositive.

The chain has TRBV10-1 and TRBJ2-2; TRBD1 aligns across 7 bases. CDR1 is WNHNN, CDR2 SYGVQD, per germline (reference sequence). CDR3 size: 15 residues. V lost 0 bases and J lost 5; bases outside the gene matches: 3. This chain's CDR3 is CASSESLTGTGELFF. DNA of the CDR3: TGCGCCAGCAGTGAGTCCCTGACAGGGACCGGGGAGCTGTTTTTT.

The rearrangement links TRBV7-8 to TRBJ1-3; TRBD1 agrees at 7 bases. Per germline, CDR1 SGHVS and CDR2 FQNEAQ. The CDR3 loop spans 15 amino acids. Unmatched junction bases numbered 6, after V lost 5 bases and J lost 2 bases. The chain's CDR3 is CASSPSQGAGNTIYF. The CDR3 DNA follows: TGTGCCAGCAGCCCCTCGCAGGGGGCTGGAAACACCATATATTTT. The whole variable domain, remainder taken from reference TRBV7-8 and TRBJ1-3, is GAGVSQSPRYKVAKRGQDVALRCDPISGHVSLFWYQQALGQGPEFLTYFQNEAQLDKSGLPSDRFFAERPEGSVSTLKIQRTQQEDSAVYLCASSPSQGAGNTIYFGEGSWLTVV.

The chain combines TRBV2 with TRBJ2-5, with 7 bases identical to TRBD2. V shed 2 bases, J shed 5 bases, and the junction held 5 bases outside the gene matches. The germline CDR1 and CDR2 sequences are SNHLY and FYNNEI. The CDR3 extends over 14 amino acids. The CDR3 DNA reads as TGTGCCAGCAGTGAATCGGGGGGTCGGGAGACCCAGTACTTC. Protein sequence: CASSESGGRETQYF.

This chain uses TRBV19 with TRBJ1-1; 8 bases align to TRBD1. V lost 7 bases to trimming and J lost 1 base; unmatched junction nucleotides: 8. From germline, CDR1 is LNHDA and CDR2 SQIVND (reference sequence). The CDR3 runs to 15 residues. The CDR3 coding sequence is TGTGCCAGTACCGGACAGGGAGGGGAGAACACTGAAGCTTTCTTT. This translates into CASTGQGGENTEAFF.

The rearrangement links TRBV5-1 to TRBJ2-1; 9 bases are shared with TRBD2. Germline V gene lookup returns CDR1 SGHRS and CDR2 YFSETQ. After removal of 2 bases from V and 10 bases from J, the junction contained 7 bases not matched to a gene. The CDR3 contains 14 residues. CDR3 in amino acids: CASSFTSGPWEQFF. The CDR3 nucleotides are TGCGCCAGCAGCTTCACTAGCGGGCCGTGGGAGCAGTTCTTC.

J is TRBJ2-7 and V is TRBV7-6; possibly TRBD1 for D (6 bases). The CDR3 has 15 residues. Germline loops: CDR1 SGHVS, CDR2 FNYEAQ. The V gene lost 5 bases and the J gene lost 4 bases, with 18 bases spanning the gap. The CDR3 region has the DNA TGTGCCAGCAGCGCGAGGGGACAAGGCCGTTACGAGCAGTACTTC. Translation gives CASSARGQGRYEQYF.

The rearrangement joins TRBV28 to TRBJ1-2; D is unresolved. The CDR3 runs 14 residues. From germline, CDR1 is MDHEN and CDR2 SYDVKM. The V end lost 2 bases, the J end lost 2 bases, and 9 bases lay between the germline ends. The CDR3 DNA is TGTGCCAGCAGTTTACAGCGGCAGAACTATGGCTACACCTTC. As protein: CASSLQRQNYGYTF.

The chain is built from TRBV27 and TRBJ2-7, with unresolved D. Germline V gives CDR1 MNHEY, CDR2 SMNVEV (reference sequence). This CDR3 spans 12 amino acids. Trimming removed 8 bases at V and 0 bases at J, with 8 bases between. The CDR3 DNA is TGTGCCAGCGGTAGGAGCTCCTACGAGCAGTACTTC. Its protein is CASGRSSYEQYF.

CDR3 sequence: CASSSTANTGELFF. The CDR3 nucleotides read TGTGCCAGCAGTTCGACAGCGAACACCGGGGAGCTGTTTTTT. The chain joins TRBV28 to TRBJ2-2; D might be TRBD1 (5 bases). V shed 4 bases and J shed 0 bases, with 6 bases lying between them. This CDR3 is 14 amino acids long. Germline loops: CDR1 MDHEN, CDR2 SYDVKM.

The V gene is TRBV5-1, the J gene TRBJ2-5, with a tentative D call TRBD1 (6 bases). Per the germline V gene, CDR1 is SGHRS and CDR2 is YFSETQ. Trimming left V 4 bases short and J 4 bases short, with 17 bases between. The CDR3 has 15 amino acids. CDR3 sequence: CASSETGVRRETQYF. As DNA, the CDR3 is TGCGCCAGCAGCGAGACAGGCGTCCGGAGAGAGACCCAGTACTTC. The variable domain in full, with the rest retrieved from reference TRBV5-1 and TRBJ2-5, is KAGVTQTPRYLIKTRGQQVTLSCSPISGHRSVSWYQQTPGQGLQFLFEYFSETQRNKGNFPGRFSGRQFSNSRSEMNVSTLELGDSALYLCASSETGVRRETQYFGPGTRLLVL.

The gene calls are TRBV4-3 and TRBJ2-5; a weak D match, TRBD1 (6 bases). The J call is in doubt because the DNA end fits TRBJ2-7 better. Germline V CDR1 and CDR2: LGHNA, YSLEER. The length of the CDR3 is 15 residues. CDR3 loop: CASSQDRGSSYEQYF. DNA for the CDR3: TGCGCCAGCAGCCAAGACAGGGGAAGCTCCTACGAGCAGTACTTC.

In its sample, this clone was seen a few times. V usage is TRBV7-9 and J usage is TRBJ1-5, with D perhaps TRBD1 (5 bases). Germline V gene lookup returns CDR1 SEHNR and CDR2 FQNEAQ (reference sequence). Trimming shortened V by 6 bases and J by 4 bases, and 7 bases separated the two germline ends. The CDR3 has 12 residues. CDR3 protein: CASSSGNQPQHF. The CDR3 DNA reads TGTGCCAGCAGTTCAGGGAATCAGCCCCAGCATTTT.

The chain is built from TRBV6-1 and TRBJ2-3; 12 bases are shared with TRBD2. In germline, CDR1 is MNHNS, CDR2 SASEGT. J lost 5 bases, V lost 0 bases, and 15 bases had no gene match. The CDR3 consists of 20 residues. As DNA, the CDR3 is TGTGCCAGCAGTGAAGCGCCGGGACTAGCGGGCGGGCCCGCCCTAGATACGCAGTATTTT. It encodes CASSEAPGLAGGPALDTQYF.

This chain connects TRBV6-4 to TRBJ1-1; D uncertain. The ends were cut back, 5 bases at V and 11 bases at J, with 6 bases in the middle. CDR1 and CDR2 (germline): MRHNA, SNTAGT. There are 9 residues in the CDR3. Here the CDR3 reads CASSSLAFF. In nucleotides, the CDR3 is TGTGCCAGCAGTTCGTTGGCTTTCTTT.

The chain has TRBV11-2 and TRBJ2-1; no firm D call. V gave up 1 base and J gave up 8 bases, with 6 bases separating them. This CDR3 region has 12 residues. Germline loops: CDR1 SGHAT, CDR2 FQNNGV. The CDR3 coding sequence is TGTGCCAGCAGCTTAGGCCGGGATGAGCAGTTCTTC. Amino acids: CASSLGRDEQFF.

This clone was seen a handful of times. V and J are TRBV7-8 and TRBJ2-7, with 10 bases identical to TRBD1. V trimming: 3 bases; J trimming: 2 bases; junction bases outside the gene matches: 22. Germline V gene sequence: CDR1 SGHVS, CDR2 FQNEAQ. The CDR3 totals 21 residues. The CDR3 here is CASSFMLSGTGVTGAAYEQYF. CDR3 in DNA: TGTGCCAGCAGCTTCATGCTATCCGGGACAGGGGTTACGGGGGCCGCCTACGAGCAGTACTTC.

The chain recombines TRBV7-9 with TRBJ2-1, with TRBD2 matching over 8 bases. Germline V gene lookup returns CDR1 SEHNR and CDR2 FQNEAQ (reference sequence). J gave up 2 bases and V 8 bases, and 5 bases lay outside the gene matches. CDR3 size: 14 residues. Here the CDR3 reads CASRDSGAYNEQFF. The CDR3 region has the DNA TGTGCCAGCCGTGATAGCGGGGCCTACAATGAGCAGTTCTTC. The full variable domain, with the rest looked up from reference TRBV7-9 and TRBJ2-1, is DTGVSQNPRHKITKRGQNVTFRCDPISEHNRLYWYRQTLGQGPEFLTYFQNEAQLEKSRLLSDRFSAERPKGSFSTLEIQRTEQGDSAMYLCASRDSGAYNEQFFGPGTRLTVL.

V is TRBV7-2 and J is TRBJ1-4; 9 nucleotides match TRBD1. This CDR3 region has 16 residues. Germline CDR1 is SGHTA and CDR2 is FQGNSA. V lost 5 bases to trimming and J lost 4 bases; unmatched junction nucleotides: 8. The DNA of the CDR3 is TGTGCCAGCAGCAGAGACAGGGGGTCGAGTAATGAAAAACTGTTTTTT. Protein product: CASSRDRGSSNEKLFF.

The rearrangement uses TRBV6-5 and TRBJ2-5, with TRBD2 matching over 8 bases. Germline V CDR1 and CDR2: MNHEY, SVGAGI. The J segment lost 4 bases and the V segment lost 7 bases, leaving 8 bases of the junction unmatched. The CDR3 has 14 amino acids. The CDR3 sequence: CASTTPTSAETQYF. The CDR3 DNA reads TGTGCCAGCACCACCCCGACTAGCGCAGAGACCCAGTACTTC.

This chain uses TRBV4-2 with TRBJ2-1; D possibly corresponds to TRBD1 (6 bases). Germline V gene sequence: CDR1 LGHNA, CDR2 YNFKEQ. V shed 3 bases and J shed 1 base, with 13 bases lying between them. This CDR3 region has 16 residues. This CDR3 reads CASSHSGTSSYNEQFF. DNA of the CDR3: TGTGCCAGCAGCCATTCCGGGACATCTTCCTACAATGAGCAGTTCTTC.

The chain links TRBV5-4 to TRBJ1-1; 8 nucleotides align to TRBD1. Germline lookup yields CDR1 SGHNT and CDR2 YYREEE (reference sequence). After removal of 4 bases from V and 2 bases from J, the junction contained 4 bases not matched to a gene. The CDR3 has 14 amino acids. The CDR3 loop reads CASSRGQENTEAFF. For the CDR3, the DNA is TGTGCCAGCAGCAGGGGACAGGAAAACACTGAAGCTTTCTTT.